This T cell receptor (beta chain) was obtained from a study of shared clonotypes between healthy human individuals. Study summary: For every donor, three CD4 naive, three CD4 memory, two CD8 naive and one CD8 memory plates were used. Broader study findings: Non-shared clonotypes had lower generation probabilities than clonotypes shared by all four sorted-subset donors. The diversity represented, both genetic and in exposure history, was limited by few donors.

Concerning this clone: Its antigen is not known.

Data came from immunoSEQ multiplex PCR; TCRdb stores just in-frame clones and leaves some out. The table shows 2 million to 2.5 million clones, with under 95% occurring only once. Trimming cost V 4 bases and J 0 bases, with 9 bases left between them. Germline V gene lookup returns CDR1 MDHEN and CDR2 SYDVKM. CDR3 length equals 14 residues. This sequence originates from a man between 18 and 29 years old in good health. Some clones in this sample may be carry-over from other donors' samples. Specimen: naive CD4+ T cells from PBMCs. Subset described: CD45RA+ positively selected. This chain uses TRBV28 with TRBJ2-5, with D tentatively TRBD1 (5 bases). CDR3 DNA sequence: TGTGCCAGCAGTTCGACAGCTAACCAAGAGACCCAGTACTTC. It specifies CASSSTANQETQYF.